The next 9 T cell receptor beta chains were all read from a single sample in a study of OX40 agonist ivuxolimab in advanced cancers. The assay was immunoSEQ multiplex PCR, and TCRdb's table has in-frame clones only and misses some. Of some 60,000 clones in the sample, nearly 85% were seen once. The sample consisted of CD4+ or CD8+ T cells sorted from blood, taken in a trial of the OX40 agonist ivuxolimab. All receptors come from an adult with an advanced solid tumor such as melanoma, head and neck, liver or kidney cancer.

Details on this clone: The same CDR3 is also encoded by other DNA sequences in this sample. V gene TRBV30 combines with J gene TRBJ2-7, with 8 bases aligning to TRBD1. The CDR3 loop spans 15 amino acids. Germline trimming cut 5 bases from V and 3 bases from J; bases unmatched to any gene: 12. Germline V lookup: CDR1 GTSNPN, CDR2 SVGIG (reference sequence). CDR3 in DNA: TGTGCCTGGGTCGGGACCGGGACAGGAGGCTACGAGCAGTACTTC. Translated: CAWVGTGTGGYEQYF.

V usage is TRBV10-3 and J usage is TRBJ1-1; D is undetermined. There are 14 residues in the CDR3. Germline assignment: CDR1 ENHRY and CDR2 SYGVKD. Trimming took off 3 bases at V and 0 bases at J, with 8 bases between the two ends. CDR3 amino acids: CAISDIFLNTEAFF. CDR3 coding DNA: TGTGCCATCAGTGATATTTTTTTGAACACTGAAGCTTTCTTT.

This sequence joins TRBV6-4 and TRBJ2-3, with a possible D match to TRBD2 (6 bases). CDR1 and CDR2 (germline): MRHNA, SNTAGT. This CDR3 comprises 13 residues. The V end lost 6 bases, the J end lost 6 bases, and 13 bases lay between the germline ends. Here the CDR3 DNA reads TGTGCCAGCAGCTCGGGACTCATCGATACGCAGTATTTT. Amino acids: CASSSGLIDTQYF.

The count of this clone is one. J is TRBJ1-2 and V is TRBV14; D not resolved. The CDR3 contains 13 residues. Germline CDR1 and CDR2: SGHDN and FVKESK. The ends were cut back, 3 bases at V and 6 bases at J, with 11 bases in the middle. CDR3: CASSHSRMNGYTF. The CDR3 nucleotides read TGTGCCAGCAGCCATTCCCGTATGAATGGCTACACCTTC. Supplemented by reference TRBV14 and TRBJ1-2, the full variable domain reads EAGVTQFPSHSVIEKGQTVTLRCDPISGHDNLYWYRRVMGKEIKFLLHFVKESKQDESGMPNNRFLAERTGGTYSTLKVQPAELEDSGVYFCASSHSRMNGYTFGSGTRLTVV.

The rearrangement joins TRBV15 to TRBJ2-7; D remains ambiguous. Germline V gene data show CDR1 as LNHNV and CDR2 as YYDKDF (reference sequence). V gave up 3 bases and J gave up 0 bases, with 6 bases separating them. This CDR3 is built from 13 residues. CDR3 residues: CATSRLPSYEQYF. The CDR3 DNA follows: TGTGCCACCAGCAGGCTCCCCTCCTACGAGCAGTACTTC.

The rearrangement joins TRBV5-1 to TRBJ2-5, with TRBD2 matching 15 bases. The CDR3 consists of 18 residues. Germline V gene data show CDR1 as SGHRS and CDR2 as YFSETQ. J gave up 6 bases and V 5 bases, and 14 bases lay outside the gene matches. CDR3 DNA: TGCGCCAGCAGTACAGGACTAGCGGGAGGGCCTTCGGGGCAGACCCAGTACTTC. Its translation is CASSTGLAGGPSGQTQYF. The variable domain in full, completed from reference TRBV5-1 and TRBJ2-5, reads KAGVTQTPRYLIKTRGQQVTLSCSPISGHRSVSWYQQTPGQGLQFLFEYFSETQRNKGNFPGRFSGRQFSNSRSEMNVSTLELGDSALYLCASSTGLAGGPSGQTQYFGPGTRLLVL.

The chain joins TRBV19 to TRBJ2-2; D uncertain. V lost 0 bases, J lost 5 bases, and 7 bases lay in between. Germline V gene sequence: CDR1 LNHDA, CDR2 SQIVND (reference sequence). The CDR3 is made up of 14 amino acids. The CDR3 protein is CASSIDSGTGELFF. CDR3 nucleotides: TGTGCCAGTAGTATAGATTCAGGTACCGGGGAGCTGTTTTTT.

The J gene is TRBJ2-1, the V gene TRBV4-1, with D uncertain. The ends were cut back, 1 base at V and 1 base at J, with 11 bases in the middle. The CDR3 runs to 16 residues. Germline loops: CDR1 MGHRA, CDR2 YSYEKL. The DNA for the CDR3 is TGCGCCAGCAGCCAAGTCGGTCCTAAGTCCTACAATGAGCAGTTCTTC. Its protein product is CASSQVGPKSYNEQFF.

V is TRBV5-1 and J is TRBJ2-3; TRBD1 agrees at 7 bases. Germline V gives CDR1 SGHRS, CDR2 YFSETQ. This CDR3 contains 15 residues. V lost 4 bases, J lost 0 bases, and 5 bases stayed unmatched. CDR3 region: CASSRDRVSTDTQYF. Written as DNA, the CDR3 is TGCGCCAGCAGCAGAGACAGGGTTAGCACAGATACGCAGTATTTT.